One and the same sample provided the 23 T cell receptor beta chains below, sequenced in a study of Ad26.COV2.S vaccination and SARS-CoV-2 variants. Repertoires were generated with immunoSEQ multiplex PCR, while TCRdb's copy carries only in-frame clones and drops some. The sample yields around 420,000 clones, 88% seen once. Treatment denoted: over 15 received Ad26.COV2.S at low or high dose, single or two shots; five or six received placebo; per-sample allocation not given. The study sampled participants on day 63 after the first vaccine or placebo injection. The material was peripheral blood, obtained in a trial of Ad26.COV2.S vaccine versus placebo. These receptors originate from a person between 18 and 65 years old who received the Ad26.COV2.S COVID-19 vaccine or a placebo.

This clone was counted a single time. The V gene is TRBV19, the J gene TRBJ2-3, with 8 bases that match TRBD2. Germline values: CDR1 LNHDA, CDR2 SQIVND (reference sequence). The CDR3 is 14 amino acids. The trim removed 5 bases at V and 3 bases at J, leaving 4 bases unmatched. The CDR3 nucleotides are TGTGCCAGTAGTTTGACTAGCGCAACAGATACGCAGTATTTT. Encoded protein: CASSLTSATDTQYF.

This clone has just one count. The rearrangement links TRBV28 to TRBJ1-3; D uncertain. The V gene lost 6 bases and the J gene lost 0 bases, with 12 bases spanning the gap. Looked up from germline, CDR1 is MDHEN and CDR2 is SYDVKM. There are 15 residues in the CDR3. DNA of the CDR3: TGTGCCAGCAGAGGGATATCCGACTCTGGAAACACCATATATTTT. Its protein is CASRGISDSGNTIYF.

This chain uses TRBV7-2 with TRBJ2-5; TRBD1 matches at 8 bases. There are 14 residues in the CDR3. Germline CDR1 and CDR2: SGHTA and FQGNSA. With V trimmed by 5 bases and J by 5 bases, 7 bases remained unmatched. The CDR3 nucleotides read TGTGCCAGCAGCAAGACAGGGGTCGGGGAGACCCAGTACTTC. Its translation is CASSKTGVGETQYF.

This clone was detected only a few times. The chain is built from TRBV19 and TRBJ1-2; 7 nucleotides line up with TRBD1. The CDR3 covers 15 residues. The V gene end was trimmed by 3 bases and the J gene end by 6 bases; junction bases not matched to a gene: 10. Per germline, CDR1 LNHDA and CDR2 SQIVND (reference sequence). This chain's CDR3 is CASSIREGTADGYTF. CDR3 coding DNA: TGTGCCAGTAGTATCCGGGAAGGGACAGCTGATGGCTACACCTTC.

The V gene is TRBV15, the J gene TRBJ2-1, with D unresolved. Trimming removed 0 bases from V and 1 base from J, with 7 bases in between. The CDR3 totals 15 residues. CDR1 and CDR2 from the germline V gene are LNHNV and YYDKDF (reference sequence). In nucleotides, the CDR3 is TGTGCCACCAGCAGAGATCAGTCTTCCTACAATGAGCAGTTCTTC. Protein sequence: CATSRDQSSYNEQFF.

The chain links TRBV28 to TRBJ1-2; D ambiguous. V lost 6 bases and J lost 4, with 39 bases in between. From germline, CDR1 is MDHEN and CDR2 SYDVKM. The CDR3 has 22 amino acids. In DNA, the CDR3 is TGTGCCAGCAGGCCCCAGTCAGGAAAAATCGGATCGGCCGACCATTCCTTCTATGGCTACACCTTC. The encoded protein is CASRPQSGKIGSADHSFYGYTF.

In DNA form, the CDR3 reads TGTGCCAGCAGCCTATGGGACAGGGGCAATAATGGCTACACCTTC. It encodes CASSLWDRGNNGYTF. The J gene is TRBJ1-2, the V gene TRBV14, with 10 nucleotides matching TRBD1. Germline V lookup: CDR1 SGHDN, CDR2 FVKESK. With V trimmed by 4 bases and J by 6 bases, 8 bases remained unmatched. The CDR3 is 15 amino acids.

The J gene is TRBJ1-2, the V gene TRBV6-5; the D is unclear. This CDR3 has 14 residues. Looked up from germline, CDR1 is MNHEY and CDR2 is SVGAGI. Between the trimmed V and J ends, which lost 7 bases and 2 bases, there was a span of 14 bases. CDR3 protein: CASNDGRYNYGYTF. The DNA of the CDR3 is TGTGCCAGCAACGACGGCCGTTACAACTATGGCTACACCTTC.

The chain joins TRBV11-2 to TRBJ2-2; D may be TRBD1 or TRBD2 (5 bases each). V lost 4 bases, J lost 0 bases, and 21 bases lay in between. The CDR3 has 19 amino acids. The germline V gene has CDR1 SGHAT and CDR2 FQNNGV. The CDR3 nucleotides read TGTGCCAGCAGCTATCGGGGTGGCAGGGTGTTAGCGAACACCGGGGAGCTGTTTTTT. Translating gives CASSYRGGRVLANTGELFF.

This chain links TRBV7-3 with TRBJ2-7; TRBD1 might be the D (6 bases). CDR3 length: 14 amino acids. The V and J ends lost 3 bases and 6 bases respectively, with 15 bases between them. The germline V gene encodes CDR1 SGHTA and CDR2 FQGTGA. CDR3 protein: CASSLGAGDTEQYF. As DNA, the CDR3 is TGTGCCAGCAGCTTGGGGGCAGGGGATACCGAGCAGTACTTC.

This clone appeared a few times. The rearrangement joins TRBV27 to TRBJ1-1; D remains ambiguous. The CDR3 extends over 16 amino acids. CDR1 is MNHEY and CDR2 is SMNVEV in the germline V gene (reference sequence). The V gene lost 8 bases and the J gene lost 3 bases, with 22 bases spanning the gap. CDR3 DNA: TGTGCCAGCGCCCCGCCCCCGGCGGCGAGAGACACTGAAGCTTTCTTT. This sequence encodes CASAPPPAARDTEAFF.

The chain links TRBV7-2 to TRBJ2-6; TRBD2 matches 7 bases. Germline CDR1 is SGHTA and CDR2 is FQGNSA. This CDR3 contains 16 residues. Trimming cost V 4 bases and J 1 base; bases outside gene matches: 4. In DNA, the CDR3 is TGTGCCAGCAGCTCGGGGAGGGTATCTGGGGCCAACGTCCTGACTTTC. Protein product: CASSSGRVSGANVLTF.

The chain links TRBV6-1 to TRBJ2-7; perhaps D is TRBD1 or TRBD2 (5 bases each). The CDR3 runs 16 residues. The V end lost 1 base, the J end lost 3 bases, and 16 bases lay between the germline ends. The V gene's germline CDR1 is MNHNS and CDR2 SASEGT. This CDR3 is CASSEGGDALYYEQYF. The CDR3 region has the DNA TGTGCCAGCAGTGAAGGAGGGGACGCCCTTTACTACGAGCAGTACTTC.

The V gene is TRBV5-1, the J gene TRBJ2-3; D is uncertain. The CDR3 runs 15 residues. With 3 bases removed from V and 2 bases from J, the gap between germline ends came to 13 bases. Germline CDR1 is SGHRS and CDR2 is YFSETQ. CDR3 protein: CASSSLGGLTDTQYF. DNA of the CDR3: TGCGCCAGCAGCTCCCTAGGCGGTCTCACAGATACGCAGTATTTT.

V gene TRBV27 combines with J gene TRBJ1-2; 7 nucleotides match TRBD1. The germline CDR1 and CDR2 sequences are MNHEY and SMNVEV (reference sequence). The CDR3 consists of 14 residues. J gave up 3 bases and V 8 bases, and 9 bases lay outside the gene matches. CDR3 DNA: TGTGCCAGCGGTCACAGGGGCACTGACTATGGCTACACCTTC. Protein: CASGHRGTDYGYTF.

The chain is built from TRBV18 and TRBJ1-1; 9 nucleotides align to TRBD1. Germline-derived CDR1 and CDR2 are KGHSH and LQKENI. V was clipped by 3 bases and J by 3 bases; unmatched bases: 8. This CDR3 comprises 16 residues. The CDR3 is CASSPGQGRAYTEAFF. The CDR3 DNA sequence: TGTGCCAGCTCACCGGGACAGGGACGAGCGTACACTGAAGCTTTCTTT.

The V and J genes are TRBV7-3 and TRBJ2-1; 14 bases line up with TRBD2. Germline V gene lookup returns CDR1 SGHTA and CDR2 FQGTGA. This CDR3 is built from 17 residues. V was pared by 5 bases and J by 7 bases, with 10 bases of the junction left unmatched. The CDR3 here is CASSRLAGGLTSNEQFF. In DNA form, the CDR3 reads TGTGCCAGCAGCCGACTAGCGGGGGGGCTCACTTCGAATGAGCAGTTCTTC.

This clone was observed a single time. The gene calls are TRBV29-1 and TRBJ1-2; D not resolved. Germline V gene lookup returns CDR1 SQVTM and CDR2 ANQGSEA. CDR3 length: 15 amino acids. V was cut by 1 base and J by 5 bases, with 17 bases left in between. CDR3 coding DNA: TGCAGCGTTGAAGTTAGGGCAGGCAGTGGATATGGCTACACCTTC. Residues: CSVEVRAGSGYGYTF. Together with reference TRBV29-1 and TRBJ1-2, the CDR3 gives the full variable domain: SAVISQKPSRDICQRGTSLTIQCQVDSQVTMMFWYRQQPGQSLTLIATANQGSEATYESGFVIDKFPISRPNLTFSTLTVSNMSPEDSSIYLCSVEVRAGSGYGYTFGSGTRLTVV.

This chain links TRBV10-3 with TRBJ1-1; the D gene is possibly TRBD1 (5 bases). The V end was cut by 0 bases, the J end by 9 bases, with 11 bases between. The CDR3 runs to 13 residues. Germline V gene lookup returns CDR1 ENHRY and CDR2 SYGVKD. CDR3 DNA: TGTGCCATCAGTGAGTCGGGGGATCGGAAAGCTTTCTTT. Amino acid sequence: CAISESGDRKAFF.

This clone appeared a single time. The V and J genes are TRBV15 and TRBJ1-5; D perhaps matches TRBD1 (6 bases). The germline V and J ends were trimmed by 4 bases and 2 bases, with 9 bases remaining between them. This CDR3 has 14 amino acids. CDR1 and CDR2 from the germline V gene are LNHNV and YYDKDF (reference sequence). CDR3 loop: CATSKRQGNQPQHF. For the CDR3, the DNA is TGTGCCACCAGCAAAAGACAGGGCAATCAGCCCCAGCATTTT.

The rearrangement joins TRBV9 to TRBJ1-1; 8 positions match TRBD1. Unmatched junction bases numbered 4, after V lost 3 bases and J lost 6 bases. Looked up from germline, CDR1 is SGDLS and CDR2 is YYNGEE. The CDR3 is 13 amino acids. CDR3 nucleotides: TGTGCCAGCAGCGCCAGACAGGGGTCTGAAGCTTTCTTT. Translating it yields CASSARQGSEAFF. Combining the CDR3 with reference TRBV9 and TRBJ1-1 gives the whole variable domain DSGVTQTPKHLITATGQRVTLRCSPRSGDLSVYWYQQSLDQGLQFLIQYYNGEERAKGNILERFSAQQFPDLHSELNLSSLELGDSALYFCASSARQGSEAFFGQGTRLTVV.

This clone was observed many times. The chain is built from TRBV5-5 and TRBJ1-2; perhaps TRBD1 as D (6 bases). This CDR3 region has 15 residues. Germline V CDR1 and CDR2: SGHKS, YYEKEE (reference sequence). V lost 5 bases and J lost 4, with 18 bases in between. The CDR3 DNA reads TGTGCCAGCAGTTCGGGGGCCTCGGGCGGCTATGGCTACACCTTC. Amino acid sequence: CASSSGASGGYGYTF.

This chain uses TRBV5-1 with TRBJ1-2; D is possibly TRBD1 (5 bases). V lost 2 bases and J 4 bases, leaving 12 bases between the germline ends. The CDR3 runs to 14 residues. The germline V gene encodes CDR1 SGHRS and CDR2 YFSETQ. CDR3 sequence reads: CASSLVDSAYGYTF. The CDR3, as DNA: TGCGCCAGCAGCTTAGTCGACAGTGCCTATGGCTACACCTTC.